Listed below are T cell receptor beta chains from one sample, sequenced in a study of cytomegalovirus exposure and HLA in healthy donors. Sequenced by immunoSEQ multiplex PCR; TCRdb stores in-frame clones only, minus some. Here the sample spans under 200,000 clones, 82% being singletons. The specimen sequenced was PBMCs. These receptor sequences come from a girl aged 2 to 10 in good health and CMV-seropositive. CDR3s include the opening cysteine and the closing phenylalanine or tryptophan. Fields, in order: J gene, clone size, CDR3 length, D gene, V gene, CDR3 protein, CDR3 DNA. The D gene is left open where the match is weak. Rows may omit the clone size; those that give it use once, few, many or a size class.

j_gene: TRBJ1-1; abundance: NA; len: 15; d_gene: TRBD1; v_gene: TRBV28; CDR3aa: CASSTPRTGNTEAFF; CDR3nt: TGTGCCAGCAGTACCCCAAGGACAGGGAACACTGAAGCTTTCTTT
j_gene: TRBJ1-5; abundance: NA; len: 15; d_gene: NA; v_gene: TRBV6-4; CDR3aa: CASSEGGGADQPQHF; CDR3nt: TGTGCCAGCAGTGAAGGAGGGGGGGCAGATCAGCCCCAGCATTTT
j_gene: TRBJ1-2; abundance: NA; len: 13; d_gene: TRBD1; v_gene: TRBV29-1; CDR3aa: CSFRTGGSGGYTF; CDR3nt: TGCAGCTTTCGGACAGGGGGAAGTGGAGGCTACACCTTC
j_gene: TRBJ1-5; abundance: NA; len: 15; d_gene: TRBD1; v_gene: TRBV7-8; CDR3aa: CASSSRDRTNQPQHF; CDR3nt: TGTGCCAGCAGCTCCCGGGACAGAACCAATCAGCCCCAGCATTTT
j_gene: TRBJ2-2; abundance: once; len: 13; d_gene: NA; v_gene: TRBV6-1; CDR3aa: CASRPSAAGELFF; CDR3nt: TGTGCCAGCCGGCCTAGCGCAGCCGGGGAGCTGTTTTTT
j_gene: TRBJ2-7; abundance: once; len: 19; d_gene: TRBD2; v_gene: TRBV5-1; CDR3aa: CASSLAGTSGRSYYNEQYF; CDR3nt: TGCGCCAGCAGCTTGGCCGGGACTAGCGGGAGATCGTACTACAACGAGCAGTACTTC
j_gene: TRBJ2-5; abundance: few; len: 18; d_gene: TRBD2; v_gene: TRBV5-1; CDR3aa: CASSSDGLAGHRPETQYF; CDR3nt: TGCGCCAGCAGCTCCGACGGACTAGCGGGACACAGACCGGAGACCCAGTACTTC
j_gene: TRBJ2-1; abundance: NA; len: 17; d_gene: TRBD2; v_gene: TRBV7-9; CDR3aa: CASSLSASGKTYNEQFF; CDR3nt: TGTGCCAGCAGCTTATCGGCTAGCGGTAAGACCTACAATGAGCAGTTCTTC
j_gene: TRBJ1-1; abundance: NA; len: 16; d_gene: NA; v_gene: TRBV2; CDR3aa: CASSKATGRAGTEAFF; CDR3nt: TGTGCCAGCAGTAAGGCGACGGGACGTGCGGGAACTGAAGCTTTCTTT
j_gene: TRBJ2-7; abundance: few; len: 13; d_gene: NA; v_gene: TRBV27; CDR3aa: CASSLSPQYEQYF; CDR3nt: TGTGCCAGCAGTTTATCGCCACAATACGAGCAGTACTTC
j_gene: TRBJ2-5; abundance: NA; len: 15; d_gene: TRBD2; v_gene: TRBV9; CDR3aa: CASSSTAGGGETQYF; CDR3nt: TGTGCCAGCAGCTCGACTGCGGGAGGGGGGGAGACCCAGTACTTC